Listed here are 5 T cell receptor beta chains from one sample, sequenced in a study of T cell responses to AZD1222 COVID-19 vaccine. Method: immunoSEQ multiplex PCR; TCRdb's copy keeps in-frame clones and lacks some. The repertoire holds 100,000 to 120,000 clones, around 89% seen once, with over 1.5% in the top ten. The starting material was peripheral blood, obtained on day 0 of AZD1222 vaccination. The receptor source for this set is an adult in good health.

V gene TRBV5-4 combines with J gene TRBJ2-5; unclear D gene. The CDR3 has 14 residues. Germline V gene lookup returns CDR1 SGHNT and CDR2 YYREEE (reference sequence). Trimming took 4 bases from V and 2 from J, leaving 12 bases between them. This CDR3 reads CASSPDEWQETQYF. Written as DNA, the CDR3 is TGTGCCAGCAGCCCGGACGAGTGGCAAGAGACCCAGTACTTC.

The rearrangement joins TRBV5-1 to TRBJ2-3, with 8 bases fitting TRBD2. V was clipped by 4 bases and J by 6 bases; unmatched bases: 7. The germline gives CDR1 SGHRS, CDR2 YFSETQ. The CDR3 spans 14 residues. The CDR3 DNA sequence: TGCGCCAGCAGCCAAAGCGGGAGTACCGATACGCAGTATTTT. It encodes CASSQSGSTDTQYF. Based on the CDR3 plus reference TRBV5-1 and TRBJ2-3, the full variable domain is KAGVTQTPRYLIKTRGQQVTLSCSPISGHRSVSWYQQTPGQGLQFLFEYFSETQRNKGNFPGRFSGRQFSNSRSEMNVSTLELGDSALYLCASSQSGSTDTQYFGPGTRLTVL.

The V call is TRBV5-1, the J call TRBJ1-1, with TRBD1 identical over 10 bases. This CDR3 has 13 amino acids. The V segment lost 2 bases and the J segment 11 bases; nucleotides outside the gene matches: 6. The V gene's germline CDR1 is SGHRS and CDR2 YFSETQ. Here the CDR3 reads CASSFFGTGEAFF. The CDR3 DNA is TGCGCCAGCAGCTTTTTTGGGACAGGGGAGGCTTTCTTT. Combining the CDR3 with reference TRBV5-1 and TRBJ1-1 gives the whole variable domain KAGVTQTPRYLIKTRGQQVTLSCSPISGHRSVSWYQQTPGQGLQFLFEYFSETQRNKGNFPGRFSGRQFSNSRSEMNVSTLELGDSALYLCASSFFGTGEAFFGQGTRLTVV.

In this sample, this clone turned up once. The rearrangement links TRBV5-1 to TRBJ1-1; no reliable D call. V lost 2 bases and J 8 bases, leaving 7 bases between the germline ends. The CDR3 covers 11 residues. Germline assignment: CDR1 SGHRS and CDR2 YFSETQ. CDR3: CASSFKGEAFF. The CDR3 region has the DNA TGCGCCAGCAGCTTTAAAGGGGAAGCTTTCTTT.

The V call is TRBV7-9, the J call TRBJ1-1; 8 nucleotides agree with TRBD1. V gave up 5 bases and J gave up 2 bases; unmatched junction bases: 10. This CDR3 region has 16 residues. CDR1 SEHNR and CDR2 FQNEAQ come from the germline V gene (reference sequence). The CDR3 nucleotides are TGTGCCAGCAGCGTCTTAGGGACAGGACGAAACACTGAAGCTTTCTTT. Its translation is CASSVLGTGRNTEAFF.